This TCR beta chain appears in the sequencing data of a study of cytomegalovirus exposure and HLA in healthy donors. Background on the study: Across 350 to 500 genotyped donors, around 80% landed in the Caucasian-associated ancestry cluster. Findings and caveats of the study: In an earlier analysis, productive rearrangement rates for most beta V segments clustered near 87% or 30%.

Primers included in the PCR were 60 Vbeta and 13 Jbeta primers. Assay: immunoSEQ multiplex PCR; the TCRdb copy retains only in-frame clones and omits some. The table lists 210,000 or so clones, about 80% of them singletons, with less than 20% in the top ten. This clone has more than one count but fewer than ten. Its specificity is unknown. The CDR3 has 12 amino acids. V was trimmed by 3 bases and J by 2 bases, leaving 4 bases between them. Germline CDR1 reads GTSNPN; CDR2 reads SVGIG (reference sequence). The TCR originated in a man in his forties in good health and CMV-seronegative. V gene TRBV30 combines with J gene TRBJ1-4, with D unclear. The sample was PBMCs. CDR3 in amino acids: CAWSVTNEKLFF. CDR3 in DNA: TGTGCCTGGAGCGTGACTAATGAAAAACTGTTTTTT.